The source of this T cell receptor beta chain is a study of T-cell reconstitution after alpha-beta-depleted transplantation in children. Study-level results: About two months after transplant, alpha-beta T cells reportedly came from several hundred expanded graft clones. Diversity of TCRbeta at day 60 was high in some patients, arising from surviving recipient T cells and thymic progenitors. By one year post-transplant, T-cell counts and diversity largely arose from T cells that were newly produced.

The CDR3 consists of 13 residues. V dropped 5 bases and J dropped 8; count of bases not matched to a gene: 6. Germline lookup yields CDR1 MNHEY and CDR2 SMNVEV (reference sequence). It was with unique molecular identifiers that the TCRbeta library was prepared. MiXCR, run by TCRdb on the PCR reads, gives a single entry per CDR3 protein. Of some 840,000 distinct CDR3 sequences in the sample, around 17% were seen once. Note on this clonotype: Antigen: not known.

The TCR was taken from a male patient aged 10 to 17 who had a stem cell transplant for acute lymphoblastic leukemia, so the T cells may come from the graft donor. The chain combines TRBV27 with TRBJ2-3; 8 nucleotides agree with TRBD2. Source: PBMCs, mostly from graft donor cells, taken 360 days after TCRalphabeta/CD19-depleted stem cell transplant. CDR3 residues: CASSPNLAGTQYF. The DNA of the CDR3 is TGTGCCAGCAGTCCGAACCTAGCGGGTACGCAGTATTTT.